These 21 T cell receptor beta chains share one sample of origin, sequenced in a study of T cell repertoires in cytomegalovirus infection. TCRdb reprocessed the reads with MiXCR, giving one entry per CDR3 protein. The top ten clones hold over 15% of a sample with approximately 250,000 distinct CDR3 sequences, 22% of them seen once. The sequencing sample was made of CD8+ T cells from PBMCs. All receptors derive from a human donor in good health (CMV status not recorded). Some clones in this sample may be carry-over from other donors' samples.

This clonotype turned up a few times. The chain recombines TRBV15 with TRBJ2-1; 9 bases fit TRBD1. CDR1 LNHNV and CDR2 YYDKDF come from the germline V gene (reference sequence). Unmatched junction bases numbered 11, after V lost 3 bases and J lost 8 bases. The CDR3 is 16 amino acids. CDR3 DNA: TGTGCCACCAGCAGGGGACCGGGACAGGGTTCACATGAGCAGTTCTTC. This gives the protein CATSRGPGQGSHEQFF.

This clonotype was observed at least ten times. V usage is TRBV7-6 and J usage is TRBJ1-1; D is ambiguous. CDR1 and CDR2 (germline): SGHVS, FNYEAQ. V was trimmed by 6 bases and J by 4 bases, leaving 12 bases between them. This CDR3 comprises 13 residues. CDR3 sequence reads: CASSSGQFTEAFF. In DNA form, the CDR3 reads TGTGCCAGCAGTTCTGGGCAGTTCACTGAAGCTTTCTTT.

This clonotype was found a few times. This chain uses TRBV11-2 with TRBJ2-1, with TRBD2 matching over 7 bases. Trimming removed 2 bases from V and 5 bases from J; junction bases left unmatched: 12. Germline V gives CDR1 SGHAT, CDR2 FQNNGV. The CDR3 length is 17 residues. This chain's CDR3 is CASSLLVRGVVNNEQFF. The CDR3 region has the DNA TGTGCCAGCAGCTTACTTGTCCGGGGGGTTGTCAACAATGAGCAGTTCTTC.

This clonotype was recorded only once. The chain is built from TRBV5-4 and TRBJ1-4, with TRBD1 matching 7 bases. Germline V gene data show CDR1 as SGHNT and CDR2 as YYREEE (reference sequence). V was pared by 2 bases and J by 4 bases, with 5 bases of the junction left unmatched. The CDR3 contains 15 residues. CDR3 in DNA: TGTGCCAGCAGCTTCCAGGGGGGTGTTAATGAAAAACTGTTTTTT. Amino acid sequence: CASSFQGGVNEKLFF.

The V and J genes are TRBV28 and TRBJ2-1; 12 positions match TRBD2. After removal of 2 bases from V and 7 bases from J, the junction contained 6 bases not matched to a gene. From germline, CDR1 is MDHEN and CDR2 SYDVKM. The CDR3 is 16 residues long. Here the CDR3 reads CASSLTPSGGGNEQFF. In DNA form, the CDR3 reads TGTGCCAGCAGTTTAACGCCTAGCGGGGGGGGTAATGAGCAGTTCTTC. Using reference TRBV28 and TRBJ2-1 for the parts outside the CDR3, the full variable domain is DVKVTQSSRYLVKRTGEKVFLECVQDMDHENMFWYRQDPGLGLRLIYFSYDVKMKEKGDIPEGYSVSREKKERFSLILESASTNQTSMYLCASSLTPSGGGNEQFFGPGTRLTVL.

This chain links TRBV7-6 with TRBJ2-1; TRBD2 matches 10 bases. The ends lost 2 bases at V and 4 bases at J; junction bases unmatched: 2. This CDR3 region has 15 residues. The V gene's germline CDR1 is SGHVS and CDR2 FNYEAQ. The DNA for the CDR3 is TGTGCCAGCAGCTTAATAGCGGGGGGTTACAATGAGCAGTTCTTC. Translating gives CASSLIAGGYNEQFF.

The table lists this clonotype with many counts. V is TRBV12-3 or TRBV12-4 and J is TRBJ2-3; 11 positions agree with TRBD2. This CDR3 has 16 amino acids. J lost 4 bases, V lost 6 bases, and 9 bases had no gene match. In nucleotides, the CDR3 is TGTGCCAGCAGCCCATTGACTAGCGGGGCCGCAGATACGCAGTATTTT. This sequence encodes CASSPLTSGAADTQYF.

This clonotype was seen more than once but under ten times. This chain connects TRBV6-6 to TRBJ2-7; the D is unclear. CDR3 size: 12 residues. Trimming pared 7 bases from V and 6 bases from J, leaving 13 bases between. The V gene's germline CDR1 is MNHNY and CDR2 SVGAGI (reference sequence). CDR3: CASTDRILEQYF. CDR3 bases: TGTGCCAGCACCGACCGAATCCTCGAGCAGTACTTC.

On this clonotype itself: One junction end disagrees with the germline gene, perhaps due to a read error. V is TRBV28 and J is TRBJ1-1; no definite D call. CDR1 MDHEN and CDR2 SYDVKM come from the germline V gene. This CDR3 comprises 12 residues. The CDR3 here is CDSSFSNTEAFF. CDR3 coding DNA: TGTGACAGCAGTTTCAGCAACACTGAAGCTTTCTTT.

The DNA for the CDR3 is TGCAGTGCTAGAGGGACTACTGGAAACACCATATATTTT. Amino acid sequence: CSARGTTGNTIYF. The genes are TRBV20-1 and TRBJ1-3; D gene unclear. Germline-derived CDR1 and CDR2 are DFQATT and SNEGSKA (reference sequence). Deletions cut 1 base from V and 2 bases from J, with 6 bases between. The CDR3 totals 13 residues.

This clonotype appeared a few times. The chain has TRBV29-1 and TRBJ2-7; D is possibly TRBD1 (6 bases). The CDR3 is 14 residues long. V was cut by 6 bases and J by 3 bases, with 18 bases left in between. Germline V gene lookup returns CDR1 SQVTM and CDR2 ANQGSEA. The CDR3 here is CSVRLLDRDYEQYF. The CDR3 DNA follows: TGCAGCGTAAGACTTTTGGACAGAGACTACGAGCAGTACTTC.

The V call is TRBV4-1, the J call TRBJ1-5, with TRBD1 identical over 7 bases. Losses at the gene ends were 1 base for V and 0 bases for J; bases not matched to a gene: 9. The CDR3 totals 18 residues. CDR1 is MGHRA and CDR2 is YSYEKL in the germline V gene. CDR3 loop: CASSQAPGQVNSNQPQHF. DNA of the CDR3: TGCGCCAGCAGCCAAGCCCCCGGACAGGTGAATAGCAATCAGCCCCAGCATTTT.

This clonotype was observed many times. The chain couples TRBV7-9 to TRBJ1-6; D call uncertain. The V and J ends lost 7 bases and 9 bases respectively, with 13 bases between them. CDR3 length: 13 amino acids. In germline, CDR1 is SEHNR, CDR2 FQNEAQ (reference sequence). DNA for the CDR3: TGTGCCAGCACGACTTTGAGTGGTTCACCCCTCCACTTT. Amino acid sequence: CASTTLSGSPLHF.

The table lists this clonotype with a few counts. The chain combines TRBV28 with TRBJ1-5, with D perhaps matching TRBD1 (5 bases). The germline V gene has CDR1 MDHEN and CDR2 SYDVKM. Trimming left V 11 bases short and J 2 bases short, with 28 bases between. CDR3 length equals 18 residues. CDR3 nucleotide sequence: TGTGCCGGCCAACCGGGGCAACAGGTGGGGGTAGGCAATCAGCCCCAGCATTTT. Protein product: CAGQPGQQVGVGNQPQHF.

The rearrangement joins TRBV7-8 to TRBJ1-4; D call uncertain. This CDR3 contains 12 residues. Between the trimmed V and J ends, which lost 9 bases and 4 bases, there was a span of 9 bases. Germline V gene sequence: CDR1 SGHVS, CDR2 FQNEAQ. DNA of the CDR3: TGTGCCAGTGGCGCCGTTAATGAAAAACTGTTTTTT. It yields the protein CASGAVNEKLFF.

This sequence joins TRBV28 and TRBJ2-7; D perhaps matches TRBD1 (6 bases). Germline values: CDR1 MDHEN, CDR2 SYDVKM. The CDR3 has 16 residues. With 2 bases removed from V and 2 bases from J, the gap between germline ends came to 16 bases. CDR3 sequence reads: CASSLVLMGAAYEQYF. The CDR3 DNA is TGTGCCAGCAGTTTAGTCTTAATGGGGGCAGCCTACGAGCAGTACTTC.

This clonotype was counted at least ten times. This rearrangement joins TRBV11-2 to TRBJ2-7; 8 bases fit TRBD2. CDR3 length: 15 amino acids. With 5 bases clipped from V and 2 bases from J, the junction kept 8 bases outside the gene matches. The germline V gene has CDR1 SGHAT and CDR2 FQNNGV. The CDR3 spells CASSTTAGDPYEQYF. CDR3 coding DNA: TGTGCCAGCAGCACAACAGCGGGGGACCCCTACGAGCAGTACTTC.

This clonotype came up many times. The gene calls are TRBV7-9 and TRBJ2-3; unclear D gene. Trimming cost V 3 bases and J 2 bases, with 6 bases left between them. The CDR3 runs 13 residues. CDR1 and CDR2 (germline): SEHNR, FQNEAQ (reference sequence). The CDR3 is CASSFIITDTQYF. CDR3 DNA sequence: TGTGCCAGCAGCTTCATTATCACAGATACGCAGTATTTT. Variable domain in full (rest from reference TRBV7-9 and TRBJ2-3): DTGVSQNPRHKITKRGQNVTFRCDPISEHNRLYWYRQTLGQGPEFLTYFQNEAQLEKSRLLSDRFSAERPKGSFSTLEIQRTEQGDSAMYLCASSFIITDTQYFGPGTRLTVL.

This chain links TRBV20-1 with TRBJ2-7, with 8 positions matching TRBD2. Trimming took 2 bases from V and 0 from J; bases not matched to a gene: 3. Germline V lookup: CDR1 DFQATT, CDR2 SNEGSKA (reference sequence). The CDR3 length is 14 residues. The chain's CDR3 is CSARRGRSSYEQYF. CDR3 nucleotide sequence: TGCAGTGCTAGACGCGGGAGGAGCTCCTACGAGCAGTACTTC.

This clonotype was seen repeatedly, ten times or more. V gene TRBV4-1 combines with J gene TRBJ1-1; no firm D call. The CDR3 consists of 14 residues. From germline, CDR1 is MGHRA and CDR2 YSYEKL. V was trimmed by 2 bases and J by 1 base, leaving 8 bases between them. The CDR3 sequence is CASSQLIGNTEAFF. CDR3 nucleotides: TGCGCCAGCAGCCAACTTATCGGGAACACTGAAGCTTTCTTT.

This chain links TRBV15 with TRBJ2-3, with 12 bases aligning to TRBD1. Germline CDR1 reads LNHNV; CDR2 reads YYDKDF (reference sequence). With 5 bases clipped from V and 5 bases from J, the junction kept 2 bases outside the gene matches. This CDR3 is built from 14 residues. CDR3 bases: TGTGCCACCAGCGGGGACAGGGGGCGAGATACGCAGTATTTT. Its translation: CATSGDRGRDTQYF.